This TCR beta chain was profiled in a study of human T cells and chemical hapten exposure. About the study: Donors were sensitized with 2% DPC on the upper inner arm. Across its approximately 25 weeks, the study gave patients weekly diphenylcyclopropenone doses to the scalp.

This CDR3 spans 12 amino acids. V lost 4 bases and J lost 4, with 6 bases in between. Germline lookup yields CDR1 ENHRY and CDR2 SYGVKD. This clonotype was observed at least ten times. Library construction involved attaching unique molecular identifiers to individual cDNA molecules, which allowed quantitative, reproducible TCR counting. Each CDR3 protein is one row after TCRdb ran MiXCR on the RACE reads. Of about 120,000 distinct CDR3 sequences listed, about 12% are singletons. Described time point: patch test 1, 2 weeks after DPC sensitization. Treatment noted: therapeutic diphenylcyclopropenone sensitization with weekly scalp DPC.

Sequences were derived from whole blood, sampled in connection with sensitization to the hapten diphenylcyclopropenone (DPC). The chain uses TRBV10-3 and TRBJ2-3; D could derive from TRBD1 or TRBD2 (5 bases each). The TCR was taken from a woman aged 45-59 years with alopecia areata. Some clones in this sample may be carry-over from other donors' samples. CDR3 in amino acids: CAISGGSDTQYF. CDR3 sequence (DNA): TGTGCCATCAGTGGGGGGTCAGATACGCAGTATTTT.